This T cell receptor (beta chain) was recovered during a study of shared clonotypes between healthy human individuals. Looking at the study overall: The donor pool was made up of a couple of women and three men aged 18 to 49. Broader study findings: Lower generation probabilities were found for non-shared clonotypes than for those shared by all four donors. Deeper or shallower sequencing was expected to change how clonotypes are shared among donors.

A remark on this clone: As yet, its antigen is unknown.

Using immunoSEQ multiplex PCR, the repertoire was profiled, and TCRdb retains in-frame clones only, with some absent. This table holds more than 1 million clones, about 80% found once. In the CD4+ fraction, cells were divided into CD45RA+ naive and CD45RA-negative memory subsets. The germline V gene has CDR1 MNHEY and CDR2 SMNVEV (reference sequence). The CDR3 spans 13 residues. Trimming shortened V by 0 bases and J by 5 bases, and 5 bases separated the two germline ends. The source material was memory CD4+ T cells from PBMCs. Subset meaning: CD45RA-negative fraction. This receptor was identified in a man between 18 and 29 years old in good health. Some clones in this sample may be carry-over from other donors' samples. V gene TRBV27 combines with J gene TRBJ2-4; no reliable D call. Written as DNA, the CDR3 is TGTGCCAGCAGTTTATCTTGGGAAAACATTCAGTACTTC. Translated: CASSLSWENIQYF.